The sequence of this TCR beta chain was determined in a study of CD8+ T cells in alopecia areata. Study-wide context: Each day, treated patients took oral tofacitinib twice, at 5 to 10 mg per dose.

RNA extraction and reverse transcription yielded cDNA as sequencing template. Assay: immunoSEQ multiplex PCR; the TCRdb copy retains only in-frame clones and omits some. The sample lists about 76,000 clones; around 66% were seen once. V shed 8 bases, J shed 6 bases, and the junction held 8 bases outside the gene matches. The germline CDR1 and CDR2 sequences are LNHDA and SQIVND (reference sequence). This CDR3 comprises 14 residues. Treatment noted: oral pan-JAK inhibitor, 5-10 mg twice daily. This clone was observed a handful of times. This sequence joins TRBV19 and TRBJ2-1; 9 bases are a match to TRBD2. The specimen was CD8+ T cells sorted from blood, collected at week 24, from a patient treated with tofacitinib. The source of this sequence is a human donor with alopecia areata. CDR3 residues: CASRLAGSSNEQFF. CDR3 bases: TGTGCCAGTCGCCTAGCGGGATCCAGCAATGAGCAGTTCTTC.